The sequence of this T cell receptor (beta chain) was determined in a study of cytomegalovirus exposure and HLA in healthy donors. Regarding the study as a whole: Further analysis was carried out later, and it showed several of the most significant clusters appearing linked to common viral pathogens.

This CDR3 has 14 residues. Germline CDR1 reads SGHRS; CDR2 reads YFSETQ. Trimming stripped 0 bases from V and 5 bases from J, with 11 bases between. Primers for the PCR totalled 60 Vbeta and 13 Jbeta. Clones were sequenced by immunoSEQ multiplex PCR, and TCRdb holds only the in-frame ones, with some missing. Of tens of thousands of clones listed, 81% are singletons. Worth noting for this clone: What it binds is not known.

The chain uses TRBV5-1 and TRBJ1-1; D ambiguous. The TCR comes from a man in his fifties or sixties in good health and CMV-seronegative. The sample consisted of PBMCs. CDR3 protein: CASSLETVRTEAFF. The CDR3 DNA follows: TGCGCCAGCAGCTTGGAAACGGTTCGGACTGAAGCTTTCTTT.